This TCR beta chain was identified during a study of ipilimumab plus nivolumab after autologous stem cell transplantation. Study overall: Median doses per patient: about 5 ipilimumab, fewer than ten nivolumab.

Checkpoint therapy with ipilimumab 1 mg/kg began 14 to 28 days after transplant. This CDR3 has 16 amino acids. CDR1 and CDR2 from the germline V gene are WNHNN and SYGVQD (reference sequence). The V segment lost 2 bases and the J segment 3 bases; nucleotides outside the gene matches: 7. TCRdb's table, derived via immunoSEQ multiplex PCR, lists solely in-frame clones and lacks some. Of roughly 86,000 clones in the sample, about 83% were seen once. This specimen was PBMCs, taken in a trial of ipilimumab plus nivolumab as post-transplant consolidation. The V gene is TRBV10-1, the J gene TRBJ2-5; the match to TRBD1 covers 9 bases. This TCR was sampled from a male donor with diffuse large B-cell lymphoma. The CDR3 here is CASSEDRDRDEETQYF. The CDR3 DNA is TGCGCCAGCAGTGAGGACCGGGACAGGGACGAAGAGACCCAGTACTTC.